A selection of T cell receptor beta chains follows, all from one sample in a study of blood T cell repertoires in COVID-19. Libraries were prepared by immunoSEQ multiplex PCR; TCRdb keeps only in-frame clonotypes and omits some of them. This table has approximately 140,000 clones, 70% to 80% appearing once. The sample taken for sequencing was peripheral blood. The receptors originated from a man aged 55 to 70 with acute or convalescent COVID-19. Each CDR3 is given with its conserved first and last residue. Fields, in order: J gene, clone size, V gene, D gene, CDR3 protein, CDR3 DNA. D genes are given only for firm matches. Where a row states a size, it is once, few, many or the class of an expanded clone; other rows omit it.

>TRBJ2-6|.|TRBV4-2|.
CASSQAVLKSGANVLTF
TGTGCCAGCAGCCAAGCGGTCCTGAAATCCGGGGCCAACGTCCTGACTTTC
>TRBJ2-7|.|TRBV5-1|TRBD2
CASSLRTSDPVEQYF
TGCGCCAGCAGCTTGCGCACTAGCGACCCGGTAGAGCAGTACTTC
>TRBJ2-2|.|TRBV3-1/TRBV3-2|.
CASSPVRGRGTGELFF
TGTGCCAGCAGCCCGGTGCGGGGGCGCGGTACCGGGGAGCTGTTTTTT
>TRBJ2-7|many|TRBV25-1|.
CASSDLGLHEQYF
TGTGCCAGCAGTGACCTTGGGCTTCACGAGCAGTACTTC
>TRBJ2-7|.|TRBV14|TRBD1
CASSPGQGSYEQYF
TGTGCCAGCAGCCCCGGACAGGGGTCCTACGAGCAGTACTTC
>TRBJ2-2|few|TRBV15|TRBD2
CATSGRQQLAGETTGELFF
TGTGCCACCAGCGGTAGACAGCAACTAGCGGGAGAGACCACCGGGGAGCTGTTTTTT
>TRBJ2-1|.|TRBV7-3|.
CASSLINNEQFF
TGTGCCAGCAGCTTAATTAACAATGAGCAGTTCTTC
>TRBJ1-2|.|TRBV5-1|.
CASSDPGQPYGYTF
TGCGCCAGCAGCGATCCAGGACAGCCCTATGGCTACACCTTC
>TRBJ1-6|.|TRBV2|.
CASRGRWEGNSPLHF
TGTGCCAGCAGGGGCCGATGGGAGGGCAATTCACCCCTCCACTTT
>TRBJ1-1|.|TRBV5-1|TRBD1
CASSLEWDREAFF
TGCGCCAGCAGCTTGGAGTGGGACAGAGAAGCTTTCTTT